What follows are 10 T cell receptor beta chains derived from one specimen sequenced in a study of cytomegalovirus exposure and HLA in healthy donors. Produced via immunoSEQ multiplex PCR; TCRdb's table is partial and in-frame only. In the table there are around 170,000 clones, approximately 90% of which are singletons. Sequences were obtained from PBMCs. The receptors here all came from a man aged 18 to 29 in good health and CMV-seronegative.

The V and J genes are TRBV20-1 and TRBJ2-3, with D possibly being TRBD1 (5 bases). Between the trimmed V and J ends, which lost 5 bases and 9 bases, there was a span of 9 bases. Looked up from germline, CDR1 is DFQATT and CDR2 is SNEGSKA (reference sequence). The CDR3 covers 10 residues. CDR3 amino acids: CSAQQETQYF. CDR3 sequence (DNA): TGCAGTGCTCAACAGGAAACGCAGTATTTT.

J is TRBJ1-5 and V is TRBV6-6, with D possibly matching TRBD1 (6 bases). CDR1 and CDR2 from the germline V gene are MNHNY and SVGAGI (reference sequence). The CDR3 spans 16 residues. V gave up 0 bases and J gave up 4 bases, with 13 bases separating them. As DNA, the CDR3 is TGTGCCAGCAGTTACTCGATAGGGGGAGGGAATCAGCCCCAGCATTTT. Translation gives CASSYSIGGGNQPQHF.

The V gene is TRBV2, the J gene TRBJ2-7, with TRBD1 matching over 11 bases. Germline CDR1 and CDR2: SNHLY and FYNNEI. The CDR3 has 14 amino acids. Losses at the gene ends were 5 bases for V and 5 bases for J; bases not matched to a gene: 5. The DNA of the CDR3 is TGTGCCAGCAGTTCGGGACAGGGGGTCGACGAGCAGTACTTC. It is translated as CASSSGQGVDEQYF.

The DNA for the CDR3 is TGTGCCAGCAGCTTCGGACAGGGAGAGACCCAGTACTTC. Encoded protein: CASSFGQGETQYF. The chain couples TRBV7-6 to TRBJ2-5, with 8 bases fitting TRBD1. This CDR3 has 13 residues. With V trimmed by 3 bases and J by 4 bases, 1 base remained unmatched. Per the germline V gene, CDR1 is SGHVS and CDR2 is FNYEAQ.

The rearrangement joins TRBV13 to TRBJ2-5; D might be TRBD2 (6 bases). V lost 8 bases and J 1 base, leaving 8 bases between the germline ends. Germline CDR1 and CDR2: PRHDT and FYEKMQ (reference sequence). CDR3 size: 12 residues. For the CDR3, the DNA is TGTGCCAGCCGGAGGGGCCAAGAGACCCAGTACTTC. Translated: CASRRGQETQYF. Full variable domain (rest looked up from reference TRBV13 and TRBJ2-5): AAGVIQSPRHLIKEKRETATLKCYPIPRHDTVYWYQQGPGQDPQFLISFYEKMQSDKGSIPDRFSAQQFSDYHSELNMSSLELGDSALYFCASRRGQETQYFGPGTRLLVL.

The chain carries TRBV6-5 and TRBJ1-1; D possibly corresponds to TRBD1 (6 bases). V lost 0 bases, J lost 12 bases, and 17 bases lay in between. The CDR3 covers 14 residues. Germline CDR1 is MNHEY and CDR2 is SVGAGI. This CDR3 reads CASSYSGTLAETFF. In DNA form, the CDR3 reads TGTGCCAGCAGTTACTCCGGGACACTGGCCGAAACTTTCTTT.

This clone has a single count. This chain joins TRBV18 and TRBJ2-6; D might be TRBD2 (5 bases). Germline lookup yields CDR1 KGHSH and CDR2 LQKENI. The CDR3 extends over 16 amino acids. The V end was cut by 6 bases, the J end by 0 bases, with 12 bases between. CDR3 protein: CASSLATFSGANVLTF. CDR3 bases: TGTGCCAGCTCTCTAGCCACCTTCTCTGGGGCCAACGTCCTGACTTTC.

DNA for the CDR3: TGTGCCAGCAGTTACACGGGTTCTAGCAATCAGCCCCAGCATTTT. As protein: CASSYTGSSNQPQHF. V and J are TRBV6-5 and TRBJ1-5; D not certain. V was pared by 2 bases and J by 0 bases, with 8 bases between. The CDR3 totals 15 residues. Germline V gene data show CDR1 as MNHEY and CDR2 as SVGAGI.

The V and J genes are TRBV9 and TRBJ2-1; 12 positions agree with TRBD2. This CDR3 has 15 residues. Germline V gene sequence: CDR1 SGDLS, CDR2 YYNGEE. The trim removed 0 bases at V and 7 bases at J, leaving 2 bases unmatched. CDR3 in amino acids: CASSVGLAGVNEQFF. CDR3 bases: TGTGCCAGCAGCGTAGGACTAGCGGGAGTAAATGAGCAGTTCTTC.

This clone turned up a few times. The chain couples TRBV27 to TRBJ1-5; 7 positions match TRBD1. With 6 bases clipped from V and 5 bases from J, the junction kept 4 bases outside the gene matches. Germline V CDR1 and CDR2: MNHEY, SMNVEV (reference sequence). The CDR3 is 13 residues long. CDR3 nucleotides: TGTGCCAGCAGCGGACAGGTTGATCAGCCCCAGCATTTT. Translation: CASSGQVDQPQHF.